This T cell receptor (beta chain) appears in the sequencing data of a study of radiotherapy plus CTLA-4 blockade in lung cancer. Notes on this clone: Its target is unknown.

General study points: Radiotherapy was combined with ipilimumab, and tumor-derived TCR clones then expanded in blood. Reportedly, early blood T cell clone dynamics best predicted response, with interferon-beta.

Repertoires were generated with immunoSEQ multiplex PCR, while TCRdb's copy carries only in-frame clones and drops some. The table has approximately 89,000 clones, around 76% seen once. Participants had chemo-refractory metastatic non-small-cell lung cancer and were treated with focal radiation plus ipilimumab CTLA-4 blockade. This CDR3 has 16 residues. Deletions cut 4 bases from V and 0 bases from J, with 14 bases between. From germline, CDR1 is SGHRS and CDR2 YFSETQ. The TCR was taken from a human donor with non-small cell lung cancer who had a partial response to radiotherapy plus ipilimumab. Some clones in this sample may be carry-over from other donors' samples. The sequencing here drew on peripheral blood, taken from a patient treated with radiotherapy plus ipilimumab. The rearrangement joins TRBV5-1 to TRBJ1-3; a possible D gene is TRBD1 (5 bases). The CDR3 sequence: CASSPLTANSGNTIYF. CDR3 DNA sequence: TGCGCCAGCAGCCCTCTGACAGCCAACTCTGGAAACACCATATATTTT.